The 18 T cell receptor beta chains given below trace back to one sample, sequenced in a study of blood T cell repertoires in COVID-19. Here immunoSEQ multiplex PCR was the method, and the copy in TCRdb shows in-frame clones only, minus some. This sample has roughly 120,000 clones, with approximately 82% found just once. The sample taken for sequencing was peripheral blood. The source is a man aged 65 to 85 with active or convalescent COVID-19.

This chain connects TRBV7-2 to TRBJ1-1, with D possibly matching TRBD1 (6 bases). V shed 2 bases and J shed 4 bases, with 11 bases lying between them. Germline loops: CDR1 SGHTA, CDR2 FQGNSA. The CDR3 is made up of 14 amino acids. The CDR3 loop is CASSLLQGGTEAFF. The CDR3 nucleotides are TGTGCCAGCAGCTTACTACAGGGCGGCACTGAAGCTTTCTTT. Full variable domain (rest looked up from reference TRBV7-2 and TRBJ1-1): GAGVSQSPSNKVTEKGKDVELRCDPISGHTALYWYRQSLGQGLEFLIYFQGNSAPDKSGLPSDRFSAERTGGSVSTLTIQRTQQEDSAVYLCASSLLQGGTEAFFGQGTRLTVV.

The chain uses TRBV28 and TRBJ1-2, with a possible D match to TRBD1 (6 bases). Germline CDR1 reads MDHEN; CDR2 reads SYDVKM. Deletions cut 4 bases from V and 7 bases from J, with 13 bases between. The CDR3 runs to 13 residues. This CDR3 reads CASSSHGQSGYTF. The DNA of the CDR3 is TGTGCCAGCAGTTCACACGGACAGTCTGGCTACACCTTC.

The rearrangement links TRBV6-5 to TRBJ2-7; 11 bases are a match to TRBD2. The germline V gene encodes CDR1 MNHEY and CDR2 SVGAGI. The ends lost 6 bases at V and 1 base at J; junction bases unmatched: 5. The CDR3 has 15 residues. The CDR3: CASRTGTSGSYEQYF. The CDR3 DNA follows: TGTGCCAGCAGGACAGGGACTAGCGGATCCTACGAGCAGTACTTC.

The J gene is TRBJ1-1, the V gene TRBV29-1; D remains unclear. Germline V CDR1 and CDR2: SQVTM, ANQGSEA. The CDR3 length is 10 residues. V was pared by 7 bases and J by 5 bases, with 8 bases between. DNA of the CDR3: TGCAGCGGGGAGGTAACTGAAGCTTTCTTT. It encodes CSGEVTEAFF.

The chain is built from TRBV28 and TRBJ1-2; TRBD1 matches 7 bases. The CDR3 spans 11 residues. CDR1 and CDR2 from the germline V gene are MDHEN and SYDVKM. V dropped 6 bases and J dropped 10; count of bases not matched to a gene: 5. CDR3 residues: CASSPGQPYTF. The CDR3 nucleotides are TGTGCCAGCAGCCCGGGACAGCCCTACACCTTC.

The chain joins TRBV5-6 to TRBJ2-5; the match to TRBD2 covers 10 bases. In germline, CDR1 is SGHDT, CDR2 YYEEEE. This CDR3 spans 15 amino acids. V gave up 4 bases and J gave up 4 bases; unmatched junction bases: 7. CDR3: CASSRSGGAIETQYF. CDR3 nucleotides: TGTGCCAGCAGCCGGAGCGGGGGGGCGATAGAGACCCAGTACTTC. Full variable domain (outside the CDR3, taken from reference TRBV5-6 and TRBJ2-5): DAGVTQSPTHLIKTRGQQVTLRCSPKSGHDTVSWYQQALGQGPQFIFQYYEEEERQRGNFPDRFSGHQFPNYSSELNVNALLLGDSALYLCASSRSGGAIETQYFGPGTRLLVL.

The chain combines TRBV3-1 (or the pseudogene TRBV3-2) with TRBJ2-7; no clear D gene. CDR3 size: 13 residues. CDR1 is LGHDT, CDR2 YNNKEL, per germline (reference sequence). Trimming pared 2 bases from V and 4 bases from J, leaving 9 bases between. The CDR3 reads CASSQNSNYEQYF. The CDR3 nucleotides are TGTGCCAGCAGCCAAAACAGTAATTACGAGCAGTACTTC.

This clone was detected a few times. V and J are TRBV11-3 and TRBJ2-3; a possible D gene is TRBD2 (6 bases). The V gene's germline CDR1 is SGHNT and CDR2 YENEEA. V lost 6 bases to trimming and J lost 0 bases, with 10 bases between them. The CDR3 length is 14 residues. CDR3 amino acids: CASSAGSSTDTQYF. In nucleotides, the CDR3 is TGTGCCAGCAGTGCGGGATCCAGCACAGATACGCAGTATTTT.

This clone came up a few times. The chain joins TRBV13 to TRBJ1-4, with D unresolved. Trimming left V 2 bases short and J 6 bases short, with 10 bases between. Germline CDR1 and CDR2: PRHDT and FYEKMQ (reference sequence). The CDR3 runs to 14 residues. The CDR3 protein is CASSLLREDEKLFF. The CDR3, as DNA: TGTGCCAGCAGCTTATTAAGGGAGGATGAAAAACTGTTTTTT.

The gene calls are TRBV12-5 and TRBJ2-4; tentative D call: TRBD2 (8 bases). Germline V gives CDR1 LGHNT, CDR2 FRNRAP. The V end was cut by 5 bases, the J end by 2 bases, with 19 bases between. CDR3 length: 17 residues. CDR3 coding DNA: TGTGCTAGTGGTCCTCAGGGGGTAGCGGGGCCCAAAAACATTCAGTACTTC. This sequence encodes CASGPQGVAGPKNIQYF.

The chain employs TRBV5-6 and TRBJ2-2; D unresolved. Germline values: CDR1 SGHDT, CDR2 YYEEEE. V lost 1 base and J 0 bases, leaving 4 bases between the germline ends. This CDR3 has 14 residues. CDR3 bases: TGTGCCAGCAGCTTGTATACGAACACCGGGGAGCTGTTTTTT. Its translation: CASSLYTNTGELFF.

The chain links TRBV9 to TRBJ2-3, with 11 bases identical to TRBD2. The CDR3 runs 15 residues. The germline CDR1 and CDR2 sequences are SGDLS and YYNGEE. The junction had 2 bases not matched to a gene; V was cut back by 0 bases and J by 5 bases. CDR3 DNA: TGTGCCAGCAGCGTAGTAGCGGGAGGGAGAGATACGCAGTATTTT. Translated, it gives CASSVVAGGRDTQYF.

The rearrangement uses TRBV30 and TRBJ1-1, with D hard to call. CDR1 is GTSNPN, CDR2 SVGIG, per germline (reference sequence). V lost 3 bases and J lost 9, with 20 bases in between. The CDR3 length is 14 residues. CDR3 sequence reads: CAWRGGGQASKAFF. DNA of the CDR3: TGTGCCTGGAGGGGAGGAGGGCAGGCCTCGAAAGCTTTCTTT.

This clone was found many times. This chain uses TRBV27 with TRBJ2-1; 7 nucleotides line up with TRBD2. Germline V lookup: CDR1 MNHEY, CDR2 SMNVEV (reference sequence). V trimming: 5 bases; J trimming: 7 bases; junction bases outside the gene matches: 11. This CDR3 is built from 15 residues. CDR3 protein: CASSPLAGGGNEQFF. The CDR3 coding sequence is TGTGCCAGCAGTCCTTTAGCGGGTGGGGGTAATGAGCAGTTCTTC.

V is TRBV21-1 and J is TRBJ2-7; the table's D gene call, TRBD2, was not cross checked with the DNA. TRBV21-1 is a pseudogene segment. This CDR3 is 18 amino acids long. The DNA of the CDR3 is TGTGCCAGCACACGAAGGGTGGCGGGAGGGCCTCCCACGGGCGAGCAGTACTTC. Translating gives CASTRRVAGGPPTGEQYF.

This chain links TRBV27 with TRBJ2-7; D is possibly TRBD1 (6 bases). V shed 2 bases and J shed 0 bases, with 11 bases lying between them. The CDR3 consists of 15 residues. Germline values: CDR1 MNHEY, CDR2 SMNVEV (reference sequence). The CDR3 reads CASSLSRTASYEQYF. CDR3 DNA sequence: TGTGCCAGCAGTTTAAGTAGGACAGCCTCCTACGAGCAGTACTTC.

The chain links TRBV12-3 or TRBV12-4 to TRBJ1-2, with 9 bases identical to TRBD1. V lost 2 bases to trimming and J lost 6 bases; unmatched junction nucleotides: 1. The CDR3 covers 13 residues. The CDR3 is CASSLWDRDGYTF. The CDR3, as DNA: TGTGCCAGCAGTTTATGGGACAGGGATGGCTACACCTTC.

The rearrangement links TRBV19 to TRBJ2-2; D is unclear. Looked up from germline, CDR1 is LNHDA and CDR2 is SQIVND (reference sequence). Trimming removed 3 bases at V and 0 bases at J, with 5 bases between. This CDR3 region has 14 residues. The CDR3 spells CASSISTNTGELFF. The CDR3 DNA follows: TGTGCCAGTAGTATTTCCACGAACACCGGGGAGCTGTTTTTT.